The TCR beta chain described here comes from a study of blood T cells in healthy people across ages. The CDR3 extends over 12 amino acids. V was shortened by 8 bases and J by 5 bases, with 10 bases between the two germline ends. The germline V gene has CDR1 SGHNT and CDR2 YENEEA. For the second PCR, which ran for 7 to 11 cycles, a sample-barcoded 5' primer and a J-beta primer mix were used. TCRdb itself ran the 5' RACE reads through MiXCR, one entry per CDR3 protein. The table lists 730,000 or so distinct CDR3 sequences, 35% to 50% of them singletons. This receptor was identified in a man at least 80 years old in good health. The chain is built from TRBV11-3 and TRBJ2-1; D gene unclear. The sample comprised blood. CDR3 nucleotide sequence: TGTGCCAGCGGCTCTAGGAACAATGAGCAGTTCTTC. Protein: CASGSRNNEQFF.